This is a list of T cell receptor beta chains from one sample in a study of blood T cell repertoires in COVID-19. Assay: immunoSEQ multiplex PCR; the TCRdb copy retains only in-frame clones and omits some. The sample includes around 330,000 clones, roughly nine tenths of them seen just once. The material sequenced was PBMCs or T cells enriched from blood (not recorded which). The receptors come from a man aged 60 to 69 who had recovered from COVID-19. The CDR3 runs from the conserved cysteine through the conserved F or W. The order of the fields is V gene, D gene, J gene, clone size, CDR3 DNA, CDR3 protein. The D gene is left open where the match is weak. Clone size is shown for a subset of rows, as once, few, many or a class of expanded clone.

TRBV11-1	TRBD2	TRBJ2-2	few	TGTGCCAGCAGCTACACCGGGACTAGTATCGGGGAGCTGTTTTTT	CASSYTGTSIGELFF
TRBV6-5	.	TRBJ1-2	.	TGTGCCAGCAGTTACTCGATGGGGGGTGACTATGGCTACACCTTC	CASSYSMGGDYGYTF
TRBV18	TRBD1	TRBJ1-2	.	TGTGCCAGCTCACTAAACAGGGGGCTTGACTATGGCTACACCTTC	CASSLNRGLDYGYTF
TRBV10-3	.	TRBJ2-2	once	TGTGCCATCAGTGAGTCTGGACTGGCTCGTGACGGGGAGCTGTTTTTT	CAISESGLARDGELFF
TRBV6-1	TRBD1	TRBJ1-2	.	TGTGCCAGCAGTGAAGCTTCTCCTTTAGGGGGCGCGGGCTATGGCTACACCTTC	CASSEASPLGGAGYGYTF
TRBV5-6	TRBD2	TRBJ2-3	.	TGTGCCAGCAGCCGACTAGCGGGAGCCGATACGCAGTATTTT	CASSRLAGADTQYF
TRBV19	.	TRBJ1-5	few	TGTGCCAGTAGTATAAGCACAGGGAATAGCAATCAGCCCCAGCATTTT	CASSISTGNSNQPQHF
TRBV6-1	.	TRBJ2-7	once	TGTGCCAGCAGTGAGGTCGGTAAGGGGTACGAGCAGTACTTC	CASSEVGKGYEQYF
TRBV12-5	TRBD2	TRBJ2-5	.	TGTGCTAGTGGTGACCCACGGGGGGGAGAGACCCAGTACTTC	CASGDPRGGETQYF
TRBV19	TRBD1	TRBJ1-2	.	TGTGCCAGTAGTATGGGCGGACAGGGAGATCGGAACTATGGCTACACCTTC	CASSMGGQGDRNYGYTF
TRBV6-1	TRBD2	TRBJ2-7	once	TGTGCCAGCAGTGGACTTTCGACTAGCGGCACCTACGAGCAGTACTTC	CASSGLSTSGTYEQYF
TRBV10-1	TRBD1	TRBJ2-5	few	TGCGCCAGCAGTGGGGGGCCGGGACAGGGCGCGGAGACCCAGTACTTC	CASSGGPGQGAETQYF
TRBV28	TRBD1	TRBJ2-7	.	TGTGCCAGCATATCGGGACAGTCCACCTACGAGCAGTACTTC	CASISGQSTYEQYF
TRBV19	.	TRBJ1-5	.	TGTGCCAGTAGTATAGACCCATATAACAGGGATCGCAATCAGCCCCAGCATTTT	CASSIDPYNRDRNQPQHF
TRBV27	.	TRBJ1-2	.	TGTGCCAGCAGTTTCCAGGGAGGCTATGGCTACACCTTC	CASSFQGGYGYTF
TRBV5-1	.	TRBJ2-5	.	TGCGCCAGCGGAGTTCAAGAGACCCAGTACTTC	CASGVQETQYF
TRBV12-2	.	TRBJ2-7	.	TGTGCAAGTCGCTTAGCGCGGGGGGGCCCAGAAGCAGCCTACGAGCAGTACTTC	CASRLARGGPEAAYEQYF
TRBV6-1	TRBD2	TRBJ2-7	.	TGTGCCAGCAGTGAATGGGCTAGCGGGTCCTACGAGCAGTACTTC	CASSEWASGSYEQYF
TRBV24-1	TRBD1	TRBJ2-2	once	TGTGCCACCAGTAAACAGGGGGCCGGGGAGCTGTTTTTT	CATSKQGAGELFF
TRBV27	.	TRBJ1-3	few	TGTGCCAGCAGCCCCCGACAGACCCACTCTGGAAACACCATATATTTT	CASSPRQTHSGNTIYF
TRBV5-1	.	TRBJ2-4	.	TGCGCCAGCAGCCTGACGCTAGTATCGCGCGGAAACATTCAGTACTTC	CASSLTLVSRGNIQYF
TRBV7-3	.	TRBJ2-2	.	TGTGCCAGCAGCCCAGGGATCTCCAGTGGCGGGGAGCTGTTTTTT	CASSPGISSGGELFF
TRBV6-5	.	TRBJ2-1	.	TGTGCCAGCAGGGACTCCGGCTACAATGAGCAGTTCTTC	CASRDSGYNEQFF
TRBV9	.	TRBJ1-1	.	TGTGCCAGCAGCGTCGCACCGACGGGGAACACTGAAGCTTTCTTT	CASSVAPTGNTEAFF
TRBV18	TRBD1	TRBJ2-3	.	TGTGCCAGCTCACGGGACAGCGGCGATACGCAGTATTTT	CASSRDSGDTQYF
TRBV11-2	.	TRBJ2-3	.	TGTGCCAGCAGCTTAAATAGCTACACAGATACGCAGTATTTT	CASSLNSYTDTQYF
TRBV7-9	.	TRBJ1-1	few	TGTGCCAGCAGCCTAGGGGGATCCCAGGGTCTGGGGACTGAAGCTTTCTTT	CASSLGGSQGLGTEAFF
TRBV4-3	TRBD2	TRBJ2-3	.	TGCGCCAGCAGCCAAGACTCGTTAACTAGCGGGAGGATCACAGATACGCAGTATTTT	CASSQDSLTSGRITDTQYF
TRBV5-1	TRBD2	TRBJ2-7	few	TGCGCCAGCAGCCGGGTGGGCCTAGCGGGAGGATCCTACGAGCAGTACTTC	CASSRVGLAGGSYEQYF
TRBV5-1	.	TRBJ2-5	.	TGCGCCAGCAGCACTACGACAGCGACCCAAGAGACCCAGTACTTC	CASSTTTATQETQYF
TRBV28	TRBD1	TRBJ1-2	.	TGTGCCACCCAGGGGGGAGCTAACTATGGCTACACCTTC	CATQGGANYGYTF
TRBV5-6	.	TRBJ1-1	.	TGTGCCAGCAGCCCCAGAGGGCCAAGTCGGGCAGCTTTCTTT	CASSPRGPSRAAFF
TRBV7-3	TRBD1	TRBJ2-5	.	TGTGCCAGCAGCTCGACAGGGGCAGGGGAGACCCAGTACTTC	CASSSTGAGETQYF
TRBV6-5	.	TRBJ2-7	.	TGTGCCAGCAGTTCCGGACAGAGGGTCCACTTC	CASSSGQRVHF
TRBV5-5	TRBD2	TRBJ2-7	.	TGTGCCAGCAGCTCTGGAACCGGGACTAGCGGTTCCTACGAGCAGTACTTC	CASSSGTGTSGSYEQYF
TRBV7-3	TRBD2	TRBJ2-7	.	TGTGCCAGCAGCTTCCTAGCGGGCAGCGAGCAGTACTTC	CASSFLAGSEQYF
TRBV23-1	TRBD1	TRBJ1-2	.	TGCGCCAGCAGGGGACAGCGTTTCTACTATGGCTACACCTTC	CASRGQRFYYGYTF
TRBV6-5	.	TRBJ1-1	.	TGTGCCAGCAGTTACTACAGGGTGAACACTGAAGCTTTCTTT	CASSYYRVNTEAFF
TRBV7-9	.	TRBJ1-2	.	TGTGCCAGCAGCTTAGCCCACGGGGGGGTCGGCTATGGCTACACCTTC	CASSLAHGGVGYGYTF
TRBV27	TRBD1	TRBJ1-1	.	TGTGCCAGCAGTCTCTCTCAGGGGGCCAGGATTGAAGCTTTCTTT	CASSLSQGARIEAFF